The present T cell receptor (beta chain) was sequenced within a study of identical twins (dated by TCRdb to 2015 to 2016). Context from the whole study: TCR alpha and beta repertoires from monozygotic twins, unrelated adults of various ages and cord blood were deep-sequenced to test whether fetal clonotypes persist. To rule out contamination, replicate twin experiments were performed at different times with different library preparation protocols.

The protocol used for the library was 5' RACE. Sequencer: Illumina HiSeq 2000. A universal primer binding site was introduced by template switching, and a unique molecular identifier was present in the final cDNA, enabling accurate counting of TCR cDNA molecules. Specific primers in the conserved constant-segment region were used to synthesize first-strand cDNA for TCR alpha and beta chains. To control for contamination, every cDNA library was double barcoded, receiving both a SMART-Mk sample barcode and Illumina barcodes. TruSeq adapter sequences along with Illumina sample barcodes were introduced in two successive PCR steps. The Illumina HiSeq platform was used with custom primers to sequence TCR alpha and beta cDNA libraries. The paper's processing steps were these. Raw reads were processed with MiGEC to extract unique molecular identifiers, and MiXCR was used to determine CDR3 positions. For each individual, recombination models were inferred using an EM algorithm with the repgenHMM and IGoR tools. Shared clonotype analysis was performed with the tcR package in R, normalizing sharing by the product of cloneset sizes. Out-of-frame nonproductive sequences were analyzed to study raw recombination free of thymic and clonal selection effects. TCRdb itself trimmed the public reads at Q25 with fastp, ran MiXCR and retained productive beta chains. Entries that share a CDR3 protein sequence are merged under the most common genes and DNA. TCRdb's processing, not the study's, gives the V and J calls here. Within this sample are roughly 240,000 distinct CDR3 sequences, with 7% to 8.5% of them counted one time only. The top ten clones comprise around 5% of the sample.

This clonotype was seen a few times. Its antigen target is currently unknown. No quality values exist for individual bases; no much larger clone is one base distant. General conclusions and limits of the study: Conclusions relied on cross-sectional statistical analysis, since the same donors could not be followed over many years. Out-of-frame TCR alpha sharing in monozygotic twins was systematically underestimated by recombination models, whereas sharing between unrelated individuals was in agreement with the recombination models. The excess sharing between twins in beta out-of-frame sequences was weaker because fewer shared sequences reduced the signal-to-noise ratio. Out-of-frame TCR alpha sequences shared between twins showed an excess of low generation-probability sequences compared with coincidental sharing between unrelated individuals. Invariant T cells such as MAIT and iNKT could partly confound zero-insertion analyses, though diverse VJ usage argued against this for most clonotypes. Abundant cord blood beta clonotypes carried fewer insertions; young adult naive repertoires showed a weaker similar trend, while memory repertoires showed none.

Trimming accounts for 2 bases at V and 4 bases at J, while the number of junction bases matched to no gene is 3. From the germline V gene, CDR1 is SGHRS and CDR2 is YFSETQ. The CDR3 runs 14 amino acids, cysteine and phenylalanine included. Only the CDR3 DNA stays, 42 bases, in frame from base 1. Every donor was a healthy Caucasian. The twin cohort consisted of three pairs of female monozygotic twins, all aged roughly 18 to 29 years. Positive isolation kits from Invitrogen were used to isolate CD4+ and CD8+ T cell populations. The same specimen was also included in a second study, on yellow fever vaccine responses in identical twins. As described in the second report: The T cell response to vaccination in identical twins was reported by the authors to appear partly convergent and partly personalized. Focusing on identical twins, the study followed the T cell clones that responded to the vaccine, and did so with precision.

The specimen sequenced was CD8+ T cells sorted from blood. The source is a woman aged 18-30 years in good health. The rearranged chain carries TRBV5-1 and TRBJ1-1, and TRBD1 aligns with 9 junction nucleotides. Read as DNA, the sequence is TGCGCCAGCAGCTTCGGACAGGGGCCCACTGAAGCTTTCTTT. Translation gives CASSFGQGPTEAFF. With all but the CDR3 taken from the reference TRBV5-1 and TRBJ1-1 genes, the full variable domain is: KAGVTQTPRYLIKTRGQQVTLSCSPISGHRSVSWYQQTPGQGLQFLFEYFSETQRNKGNFPGRFSGRQFSNSRSEMNVSTLELGDSALYLCASSFGQGPTEAFFGQGTRLTVV.